This T cell receptor (beta chain) came from a study of technical replicates of blood from several donors. Libraries were prepared by immunoSEQ multiplex PCR; TCRdb keeps only in-frame clonotypes and omits some of them. Here the sample spans around 60,000 clones, nearly 95% being singletons. Germline assignment: CDR1 MNHNS and CDR2 SASEGT. V was pared by 3 bases and J by 2 bases, with 16 bases between. CDR3 length: 16 amino acids. The receptor comes from a human donor in good health. Some clones in this sample may be carry-over from other donors' samples. The gene calls are TRBV6-1 and TRBJ1-2; D is unresolved. Sequenced material: PBMCs. The CDR3 coding sequence is TGTGCCAGCAGTGAGGCCGCTAGGCCGGGGAACTATGGCTACACCTTC. Translation: CASSEAARPGNYGYTF.